What follows is one TCR beta chain and its context. Sequencing used immunoSEQ multiplex PCR; TCRdb keeps in-frame clones, though not all of them. The profile covers approximately 330,000 clones, with around 87% appearing a single time and roughly 1% taken by the ten largest. These data come from a study of blood T cell repertoires in COVID-19. Trimming shortened V by 2 bases and J by 2 bases, and 7 bases separated the two germline ends. CDR1 is MDHEN and CDR2 is SYDVKM in the germline V gene. The CDR3 runs 15 residues. The sample was peripheral blood. The receptor was derived from a woman in her 40s with COVID-19, enrolled during active disease. The chain recombines TRBV28 with TRBJ2-6, with TRBD1 as a possible D gene (5 bases). The CDR3, as DNA: TGTGCCAGCAGTTTAGCAGGGACTGGGGCCAACGTCCTGACTTTC. This gives the protein CASSLAGTGANVLTF.